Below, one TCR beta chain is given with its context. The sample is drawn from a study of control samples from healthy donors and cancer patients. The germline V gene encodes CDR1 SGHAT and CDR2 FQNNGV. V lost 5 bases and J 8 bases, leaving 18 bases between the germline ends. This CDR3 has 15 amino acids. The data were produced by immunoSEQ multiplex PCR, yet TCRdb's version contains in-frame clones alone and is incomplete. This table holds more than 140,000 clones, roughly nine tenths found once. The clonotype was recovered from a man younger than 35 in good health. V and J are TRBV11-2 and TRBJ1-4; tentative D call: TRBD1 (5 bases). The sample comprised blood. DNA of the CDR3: TGTGCCAGCAGCCCAGATAGCGCGGGACGGGAAAAACTGTTTTTT. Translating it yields CASSPDSAGREKLFF.